Presented here are 8 T cell receptor beta chains from one specimen sequenced in a study of post-analysis software for immune sequencing data. Unique molecular identifiers tagged the TCR beta cDNA libraries. TCRdb reprocessed the PCR reads via MiXCR and lists one record per CDR3 protein. The top ten hold 9% to 13% of the sample, which has about 460,000 distinct CDR3 sequences, 40% to 55% seen once. For these receptors, no antigen is known. Study-level findings and limits: Compared with controls, patients had more of five TRBV segments, including TRBV5-6, TRBV5-1 and TRBV20-1.

Sequenced: blood. All receptors derive from a girl between 10 and 17 years old with multiple sclerosis.

The chain carries TRBV28 and TRBJ2-3, with 7 bases aligning to TRBD2. The CDR3 is made up of 14 amino acids. Germline V CDR1 and CDR2: MDHEN, SYDVKM. V lost 7 bases, J lost 4 bases, and 8 bases stayed unmatched. This CDR3 reads CASNPGGRADTQYF. The CDR3 coding sequence is TGTGCCAGCAACCCTGGGGGGAGGGCAGATACGCAGTATTTT.

This clonotype was observed many times. The chain has TRBV29-1 and TRBJ2-1; TRBD1 matches at 8 bases. The CDR3 has 13 residues. In germline, CDR1 is SQVTM, CDR2 ANQGSEA. After removal of 4 bases from V and 4 bases from J, the junction contained 3 bases not matched to a gene. Written as DNA, the CDR3 is TGCAGCGTTGGAGGGACAGGTTACAATGAGCAGTTCTTC. Protein product: CSVGGTGYNEQFF.

The genes are TRBV6-2 or TRBV6-3 and TRBJ2-7; 9 nucleotides agree with TRBD2. J was trimmed by 0 bases and V by 4 bases; bases with no gene match: 4. The CDR3 has 15 residues. The germline gives CDR1 MNHEY, CDR2 SVGEGT. The CDR3 loop is CASSSPGLASYEQYF. The CDR3, as DNA: TGTGCCAGCAGTTCCCCGGGACTAGCCTCCTACGAGCAGTACTTC.

The J gene is TRBJ1-2, the V gene TRBV28; 8 bases line up with TRBD1. The trim removed 10 bases at V and 7 bases at J, leaving 8 bases unmatched. Looked up from germline, CDR1 is MDHEN and CDR2 is SYDVKM. The CDR3 totals 12 residues. CDR3 loop: CATQGVVSGYTF. The CDR3 DNA reads TGTGCCACACAGGGGGTGGTCTCTGGCTACACCTTC.

This clonotype was detected a few times. The J gene is TRBJ2-7, the V gene TRBV7-2; either TRBD1 or TRBD2 may fit D (6 bases each). The V and J ends lost 5 bases and 5 bases respectively, with 16 bases between them. This CDR3 is 14 amino acids long. Germline CDR1 reads SGHTA; CDR2 reads FQGNSA. The CDR3 here is CASSLPPGANEQYF. DNA for the CDR3: TGTGCCAGCAGCCTACCCCCGGGGGCTAACGAGCAGTACTTC.

The chain employs TRBV5-1 and TRBJ2-7; weak D call: TRBD1 (5 bases). CDR3 length: 13 residues. Germline V CDR1 and CDR2: SGHRS, YFSETQ. V shed 4 bases and J shed 3 bases, with 11 bases lying between them. CDR3 sequence: CASSPDTLYEQYF. CDR3 bases: TGCGCCAGCAGCCCGGACACCCTCTACGAGCAGTACTTC.

This chain uses TRBV28 with TRBJ1-1, with TRBD1 matching 10 bases. This CDR3 comprises 14 residues. V lost 6 bases, J lost 5 bases, and 6 bases stayed unmatched. The germline V gene encodes CDR1 MDHEN and CDR2 SYDVKM. As DNA, the CDR3 is TGTGCCAGCAGAAGACAGGGGGCGCGAACTGAAGCTTTCTTT. Its protein product is CASRRQGARTEAFF.

The chain recombines TRBV20-1 with TRBJ2-5; D is uncertain. V gave up 3 bases and J gave up 5 bases, with 13 bases separating them. Germline V lookup: CDR1 DFQATT, CDR2 SNEGSKA (reference sequence). The CDR3 has 13 residues. Here the CDR3 DNA reads TGCAGTGCTAGGTCTCGTTTGGGGGAGACCCAGTACTTC. It codes for CSARSRLGETQYF.